These T cell receptor beta chains were read from a single sample in a study of cytomegalovirus exposure and HLA in healthy donors. Here immunoSEQ multiplex PCR was the method, and the copy in TCRdb shows in-frame clones only, minus some. The sample carries about 110,000 clones, roughly 82% recorded once. The sequenced material came from PBMCs. These receptors came from a male donor in good health and CMV-seropositive. Each CDR3 is given with its conserved first and last residue. The D gene is left open where the match is weak. Clone size is shown for a subset of rows, as once, few, many or a class of expanded clone.

v_gene,d_gene,j_gene,abundance,CDR3aa,CDR3nt
TRBV9,NA,TRBJ2-2,NA,CASSVAYGELFF,TGTGCCAGCAGCGTAGCCTACGGGGAGCTGTTTTTT
TRBV29-1,NA,TRBJ2-1,NA,CSVALGTMAYNEQFF,TGCAGCGTTGCCCTGGGGACAATGGCCTACAATGAGCAGTTCTTC
TRBV2,TRBD1,TRBJ2-1,NA,CASSGGQAYSYNEQFF,TGTGCCAGCAGTGGGGGACAGGCCTATTCCTACAATGAGCAGTTCTTC
TRBV7-3,TRBD2,TRBJ2-1,NA,CASSPGTSKFSEQFF,TGTGCCAGCAGCCCCGGGACTAGCAAGTTCAGTGAGCAGTTCTTC
TRBV5-1,NA,TRBJ2-3,NA,CASSLANVLEGLTDTQYF,TGCGCCAGCAGCTTGGCTAACGTACTAGAAGGTCTAACAGATACGCAGTATTTT
TRBV5-1,TRBD1,TRBJ2-7,NA,CASSSPGTGGGYEQYF,TGCGCCAGCAGCTCGCCCGGGACAGGGGGCGGCTACGAGCAGTACTTC
TRBV28,NA,TRBJ2-2,NA,CASSLGLGASNTGELFF,TGTGCCAGCAGTTTAGGATTGGGGGCCTCGAACACCGGGGAGCTGTTTTTT
TRBV28,TRBD1,TRBJ2-3,NA,CASSGTGRTDTQYF,TGTGCCAGCAGTGGGACAGGGCGCACAGATACGCAGTATTTT
TRBV18,NA,TRBJ2-2,NA,CASSPYTGELFF,TGTGCCAGCTCACCCTACACCGGGGAGCTGTTTTTT
TRBV4-3,NA,TRBJ2-2,once,CASSQSWGGGTGELFF,TGCGCCAGCAGCCAATCTTGGGGAGGGGGCACCGGGGAGCTGTTTTTT
TRBV19,NA,TRBJ2-1,NA,CASSMGQTSYNEQFF,TGTGCCAGTAGTATGGGGCAGACCTCCTACAATGAGCAGTTCTTC
TRBV9,TRBD2,TRBJ2-3,NA,CASNTPREGISTDTQYF,TGTGCCAGCAACACACCACGGGAGGGGATTAGCACAGATACGCAGTATTTT
TRBV9,NA,TRBJ1-3,NA,CASSAGGFSGNTIYF,TGTGCCAGCAGCGCCGGGGGATTCTCTGGAAACACCATATATTTT
TRBV5-4,NA,TRBJ1-4,NA,CASSGGTSGEKLFF,TGTGCCAGCAGCGGAGGGACCTCGGGTGAAAAACTGTTTTTT
TRBV2,TRBD2,TRBJ2-5,NA,CASRDRTSDETQYF,TGTGCCAGCAGAGATAGGACTAGCGATGAGACCCAGTACTTC
TRBV6-1,NA,TRBJ2-7,NA,CASRGGVSYEQYF,TGTGCCAGCAGGGGCGGGGTCTCCTACGAGCAGTACTTC
TRBV6-1,NA,TRBJ1-6,NA,CASSVQGLDSPLHF,TGTGCCAGCAGTGTTCAGGGATTGGATTCACCCCTCCACTTT
TRBV28,NA,TRBJ2-7,NA,CASGSLRVGSYEQYF,TGTGCCAGCGGGTCCCTACGGGTTGGCTCCTACGAGCAGTACTTC
TRBV27,NA,TRBJ1-5,NA,CASSETGSNQPQHF,TGTGCCAGCAGCGAGACTGGAAGCAATCAGCCCCAGCATTTT
TRBV27,NA,TRBJ2-7,NA,CASSFRQGASGSYEQYF,TGTGCCAGCAGTTTTCGGCAGGGTGCCTCAGGGTCCTACGAGCAGTACTTC
TRBV19,TRBD2,TRBJ2-1,NA,CASSILGEGYNEQFF,TGTGCCAGTAGTATTCTGGGGGAGGGCTACAATGAGCAGTTCTTC
TRBV2,TRBD1,TRBJ2-5,NA,CASSVGDRYQETQYF,TGTGCCAGCAGTGTTGGGGACAGATACCAAGAGACCCAGTACTTC
TRBV15,NA,TRBJ1-1,NA,CATSRAAGEVTEAFF,TGTGCCACCAGCAGAGCCGCGGGGGAGGTCACTGAAGCTTTCTTT
TRBV6-5,NA,TRBJ2-3,NA,CASRRGEDTQYF,TGTGCCAGCCGCCGGGGTGAGGATACGCAGTATTTT
TRBV27,NA,TRBJ1-1,NA,CASSFMPRNTEAFF,TGTGCCAGCAGTTTTATGCCGAGGAACACTGAAGCTTTCTTT
TRBV6-1,TRBD1,TRBJ1-2,once,CASSGTGTGARGYTF,TGTGCCAGCAGTGGAACCGGGACAGGGGCGCGAGGCTACACCTTC
TRBV5-6,TRBD2,TRBJ2-1,few,CASSFGGGYNEQFF,TGTGCCAGCAGCTTTGGCGGGGGCTACAATGAGCAGTTCTTC
TRBV5-1,NA,TRBJ2-5,NA,CASNNPGLETQYF,TGCGCCAGCAATAATCCAGGGTTGGAGACCCAGTACTTC
TRBV7-9,TRBD2,TRBJ2-5,NA,CASSLARTSVQETQYF,TGTGCCAGCAGCTTAGCCCGGACTAGCGTGCAAGAGACCCAGTACTTC
TRBV2,TRBD1,TRBJ2-3,NA,CASGGTGGADTQYF,TGTGCCAGCGGGGGCACAGGGGGCGCAGATACGCAGTATTTT
TRBV4-3,NA,TRBJ1-1,NA,CASSQRVRDYYMNTEAFF,TGCGCCAGCAGCCAACGGGTCAGGGATTATTACATGAACACTGAAGCTTTCTTT
TRBV27,TRBD1,TRBJ1-2,NA,CASSSTGGSYGYTF,TGTGCCAGCAGTTCCACAGGGGGGAGCTATGGCTACACCTTC
TRBV2,TRBD1,TRBJ1-2,NA,CASSEIGRGQASSEWGYTF,TGTGCCAGCAGTGAAATAGGCCGGGGACAGGCATCGTCCGAATGGGGCTACACCTTC
TRBV19,TRBD1,TRBJ2-7,NA,CASSIDGTGVVNEQYF,TGTGCCAGTAGTATAGATGGGACAGGGGTAGTCAACGAGCAGTACTTC
TRBV9,NA,TRBJ2-1,few,CASSANNEQFF,TGTGCCAGCAGCGCTAACAATGAGCAGTTCTTC
TRBV7-9,NA,TRBJ2-1,NA,CASQLSADTYNEQFF,TGTGCCAGCCAACTCTCAGCGGATACCTACAATGAGCAGTTCTTC
TRBV7-9,NA,TRBJ1-5,NA,CASSPTGASNQPQHF,TGTGCCAGCAGCCCCACAGGTGCTAGCAATCAGCCCCAGCATTTT
TRBV6-1,TRBD1,TRBJ1-2,NA,CASNRDRGYGYTF,TGTGCCAGCAACCGCGACAGGGGCTATGGCTACACCTTC
TRBV5-6,TRBD1,TRBJ1-1,NA,CASSDRDRRRSEAFF,TGTGCCAGCAGCGACCGGGACAGGAGGAGAAGTGAAGCTTTCTTT
TRBV5-1,TRBD1,TRBJ2-7,once,CASRDRDNEQYF,TGCGCCAGCCGTGACAGGGATAACGAGCAGTACTTC
TRBV19,TRBD2,TRBJ2-1,once,CASSIVGLAEYNEQFF,TGTGCCAGTAGTATAGTAGGACTAGCGGAATACAATGAGCAGTTCTTC
TRBV27,NA,TRBJ1-2,NA,CASSLRRGVDYGYTF,TGTGCCAGCAGTTTAAGGCGGGGAGTAGACTATGGCTACACCTTC
TRBV2,TRBD2,TRBJ2-7,once,CASSEGTSLGEQYF,TGTGCCAGCAGTGAGGGGACTAGCCTAGGCGAGCAGTACTTC
TRBV14,NA,TRBJ1-1,NA,CASSQRTRGRTEAFF,TGTGCCAGCAGCCAGCGGACCAGGGGACGCACTGAAGCTTTCTTT
TRBV30,NA,TRBJ1-5,NA,CAWSVQAVEPQHF,TGTGCCTGGAGTGTACAGGCGGTGGAGCCCCAGCATTTT
TRBV4-3,TRBD1,TRBJ1-1,medium-sized,CASSQDVPHRGTEAFF,TGCGCCAGCAGCCAAGATGTCCCGCACAGGGGCACTGAAGCTTTCTTT
TRBV7-9,NA,TRBJ1-2,NA,CASSLAPLGYTF,TGTGCCAGCAGCTTAGCGCCTCTAGGCTACACCTTC
TRBV5-4,TRBD2,TRBJ2-5,NA,CASSPGLAGKQETQYF,TGTGCCAGCAGCCCCGGACTAGCGGGAAAGCAAGAGACCCAGTACTTC
TRBV6-4,TRBD2,TRBJ2-1,NA,CASSEIAGYRGEQFF,TGTGCCAGCAGCGAAATAGCGGGGTATAGAGGTGAGCAGTTCTTC
TRBV19,NA,TRBJ2-7,few,CASSTDNSYEQYF,TGTGCCAGTAGTACTGACAACTCCTACGAGCAGTACTTC
TRBV19,TRBD1,TRBJ1-1,NA,CASSRLQGGTEAFF,TGTGCCAGTAGTCGATTGCAGGGGGGAACTGAAGCTTTCTTT
TRBV29-1,NA,TRBJ1-1,NA,CSVIRVETEAFF,TGCAGCGTTATCAGGGTAGAAACTGAAGCTTTCTTT
TRBV7-9,TRBD2,TRBJ2-7,NA,CASSLSISGDRDYYEQYF,TGTGCCAGCAGCTTATCGATTTCGGGAGATAGGGACTACTACGAGCAGTACTTC
TRBV5-1,TRBD1,TRBJ2-3,NA,CASSLEGAGTQYF,TGCGCCAGCAGCTTGGAGGGGGCAGGAACGCAGTATTTT
TRBV28,TRBD1,TRBJ1-5,NA,CASSSLDPGQGLRNQPQHF,TGTGCCAGCAGTTCCTTAGATCCGGGACAGGGATTAAGGAATCAGCCCCAGCATTTT
TRBV11-2,TRBD2,TRBJ2-1,NA,CASSWLAGAGDEQFF,TGTGCCAGCAGCTGGCTAGCGGGGGCCGGGGATGAGCAGTTCTTC